This TCR beta chain is drawn from a study of CD8+CD57+ T cells in acquired aplastic anemia. About the study: Sorting CD4+ and CD8+ cells gave DNA averaging approximately 3 ug. Findings and limits, study-wide: Patients and healthy controls showed no significant CD8+ Simpson's diversity difference. Patients shared some 29 CD8+ CDR3 sequences with controls.

Profiling of TCR beta VDJ combinations and CDR3 sequences used genomic DNA as template. TCRdb used MiXCR to reprocess the reads, holding one entry per CDR3 protein. The table includes around 190,000 distinct CDR3 sequences, almost 50% detected once. Germline-derived CDR1 and CDR2 are DFQATT and SNEGSKA (reference sequence). CDR3 length equals 14 residues. The germline V and J ends were trimmed by 1 base and 3 bases, with 12 bases remaining between them. CD8+CD57+ cell expansion had been shown by flow cytometry in patients chosen for sequencing. In its sample, this clonotype was seen many times. Its specificity is not known.

The TCR originated in a human donor with aplastic anemia. Input material: sorted CD4+, CD8+, or CD8+CD57+ T cells (not recorded which) from PBMCs. V usage is TRBV20-1 and J usage is TRBJ1-1; no clear D. In nucleotides, the CDR3 is TGCAGTGCTAGAGGGGAAGACAAGGACACTGAAGCTTTCTTT. Its translation is CSARGEDKDTEAFF.